This T cell receptor beta chain was captured in a study of blood T cell repertoires in COVID-19 (dated by TCRdb to the early 2020s). General notes on the study: Samples from collaborators originated in the United States, Italy and Spain and spanned both the acute and convalescent phases of COVID-19. The material from the prospective study consisted of cDNA or gDNA derived from T cells, B-cell-depleted T cells, or PBMCs. Deeply sampled blood TCRbeta repertoires from subjects exposed to, actively infected with, or recovered from COVID-19 were included in the dataset. The repertoires were released in a freely available public database intended as a resource for research on the immune response to SARS-CoV-2. The samples were drawn from the first 160 participants of the ongoing ImmuneRACE study and from about 1,200 subjects provided by 6 global collaborators. Nearly every sample came with metadata listing a de-identified subject ID, COVID-19 status, age in years and sex. HLA class I and class II types, where available, came from metadata supplied by the sample provider rather than from assay-based typing.

In the prospective study, participants were roughly 18 to 90 years old, resided in about two dozen geographic areas of the United States, and were enrolled through a virtual design. In the prospective study, cohorts were assigned on the basis of participant-reported clinical history obtained from a screening survey and a study questionnaire. A participant counted as exposed if, within 2 weeks of entering the study, that participant had been in contact with someone who had a PCR-confirmed or clinician-diagnosed COVID-19 case. Each participant in the prospective study had whole blood, serum and a nasopharyngeal or oropharyngeal swab collected by mobile phlebotomists. Prospective study participants could optionally give additional blood draws and questionnaires over an approximately two-month period. Prospective study blood samples were shipped either frozen or at room temperature before DNA extraction.

Taken from cysteine to phenylalanine, the CDR3 has 14 residues. Only the CDR3 DNA is retained, 42 bases long and in frame from the first base. V is trimmed back by 10 bases and J by 0 bases, and the junction contains 6 bases that no gene match accounts for. For CDR1 and CDR2, the germline V gene (reference sequence) lists LGHDT and YNNKEL. The immunoSEQ Assay, a bias-controlled multiplex PCR, was used to amplify TCRbeta CDR3 regions from genomic DNA. Concerning the study's data processing: The number of nucleated cells in each sample was estimated from the amplification of reference gene primers within the assay. To quantify the absolute abundance of each unique TCRbeta CDR3 rearrangement, sequence reads were collapsed and filtered. Productive Simpson clonality was computed per sample as the square root of Simpson's diversity index over productive rearrangements. Imported from immuneACCESS, the table was reduced by TCRdb to in-frame sequences with V and J called. These copies leave out some clones; in studies compared against another copy, an unresolved V gene accounts for under half, and the cause of the remainder is not known. That table furnishes V, J and clone size, whereas the DNA furnished D and trimming. The sample includes 290,000 or so clones, with roughly 80% observed a single time. The ten biggest clones cover over 4% of the sample.

Only a few counts were recorded for this clone. Its antigen is currently not known. No quality values exist for individual bases; no much larger clone is one base distant. Overall study results and their limits: How much clinical and demographic metadata was included differed by source and by participant, and the metadata was provided uncurated.

Sequenced: PBMCs or T cells enriched from blood (not recorded which). This receptor was taken from a man aged 35 to 55 who had been exposed to COVID-19. The chain couples TRBV3-1 (or the pseudogene TRBV3-2) to TRBJ2-7; 10 central bases correspond to TRBD2. At the DNA level, the sequence is TGTGCCACTGGACTAGCGGACCCCTCCTACGAGCAGTACTTC. It codes for CATGLADPSYEQYF.